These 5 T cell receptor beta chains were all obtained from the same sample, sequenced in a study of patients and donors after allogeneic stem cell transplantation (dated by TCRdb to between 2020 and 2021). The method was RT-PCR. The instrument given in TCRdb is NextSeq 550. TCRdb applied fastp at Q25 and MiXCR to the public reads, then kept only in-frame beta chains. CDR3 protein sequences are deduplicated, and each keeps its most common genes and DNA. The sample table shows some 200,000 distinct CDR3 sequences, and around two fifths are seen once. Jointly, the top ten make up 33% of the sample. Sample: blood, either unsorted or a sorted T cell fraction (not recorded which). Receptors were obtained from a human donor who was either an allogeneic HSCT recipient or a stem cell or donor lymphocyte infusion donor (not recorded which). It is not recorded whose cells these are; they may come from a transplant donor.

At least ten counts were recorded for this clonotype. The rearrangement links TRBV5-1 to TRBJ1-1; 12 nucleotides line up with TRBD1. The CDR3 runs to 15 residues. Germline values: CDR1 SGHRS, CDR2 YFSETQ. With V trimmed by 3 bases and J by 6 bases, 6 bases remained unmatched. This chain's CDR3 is CASSWDRGQGAEAFF. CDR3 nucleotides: TGCGCCAGCAGCTGGGACAGGGGGCAAGGTGCTGAAGCTTTCTTT.

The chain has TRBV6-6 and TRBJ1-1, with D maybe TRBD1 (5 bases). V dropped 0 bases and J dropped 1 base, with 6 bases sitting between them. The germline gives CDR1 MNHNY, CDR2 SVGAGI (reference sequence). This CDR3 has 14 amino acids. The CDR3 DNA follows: TGTGCCAGCAGTTACTCGCAGGGGAACACTGAAGCTTTCTTT. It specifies CASSYSQGNTEAFF.

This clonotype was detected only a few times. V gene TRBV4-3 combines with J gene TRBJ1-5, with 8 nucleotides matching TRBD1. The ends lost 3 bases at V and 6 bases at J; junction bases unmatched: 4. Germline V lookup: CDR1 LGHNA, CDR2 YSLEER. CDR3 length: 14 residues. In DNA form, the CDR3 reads TGCGCCAGCAGCCAGATAACAGGGGGTCAGCCCCAGCATTTT. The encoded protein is CASSQITGGQPQHF.

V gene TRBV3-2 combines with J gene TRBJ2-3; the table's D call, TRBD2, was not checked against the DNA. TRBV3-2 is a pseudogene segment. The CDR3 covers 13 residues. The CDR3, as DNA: TGTGCCAGCAGCCACAGTCCCCTTAATACGCAGTATTTT. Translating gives CASSHSPLNTQYF.

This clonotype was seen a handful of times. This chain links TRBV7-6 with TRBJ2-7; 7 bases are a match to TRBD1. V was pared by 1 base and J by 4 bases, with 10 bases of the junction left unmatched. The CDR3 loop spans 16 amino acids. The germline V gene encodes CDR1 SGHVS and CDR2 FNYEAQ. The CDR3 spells CASSLELRGSIYEQYF. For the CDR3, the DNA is TGTGCCAGCAGCTTAGAGCTCAGGGGGTCAATTTACGAGCAGTACTTC.